What follows are 10 T cell receptor beta chains derived from one specimen sequenced in a study of CD4 T cells in relation to SARS-CoV-2 and coronaviruses. The table came from immunoSEQ multiplex PCR; TCRdb's copy has only in-frame clones and leaves some out. Here the sample spans approximately 12,000 clones, around 80% being singletons. The unexposed donors gave CD4+ T cells in about 2011-2018, prior to COVID-19. Isolation of CD4+ T cells took place after about eleven days in culture. The antigens of these receptors remain unknown. Sequencing used CD4+ T cells from PBMCs, cultured in vitro. The receptor set was obtained from a human donor in good health.

The chain has TRBV5-1 and TRBJ2-7, with 7 bases matching TRBD2. Germline CDR1 SGHRS, CDR2 YFSETQ. The CDR3 has 16 amino acids. The V segment lost 4 bases and the J segment 0 bases; nucleotides outside the gene matches: 10. As DNA, the CDR3 is TGCGCCAGCAGCCCCCGCGGGAGCCCCAACTCCTACGAGCAGTACTTC. Protein sequence: CASSPRGSPNSYEQYF.

The chain has TRBV9 and TRBJ2-3; D may be TRBD1 (7 bases). In germline, CDR1 is SGDLS, CDR2 YYNGEE. The CDR3 totals 17 residues. V lost 4 bases and J 2 bases, leaving 20 bases between the germline ends. The CDR3 region has the DNA TGTGCCAGCAGCCGAGAACCGGGCAGGGGGGTCACAGATACGCAGTATTTT. It translates to CASSREPGRGVTDTQYF.

The V and J genes are TRBV21-1 and TRBJ2-3; the DNA was not compared with TRBD2, the D call given in the table. TRBV21-1 has pseudogene status. There are 16 residues in the CDR3. The CDR3 reads CASSKGTSGKTDTQYF. The CDR3 bases are TGTGCCAGCAGCAAAGGGACTAGCGGGAAAACAGATACGCAGTATTTT.

V is TRBV7-2 and J is TRBJ2-1; D gene ambiguous. The CDR3 extends over 13 amino acids. Looked up from germline, CDR1 is SGHTA and CDR2 is FQGNSA. V lost 8 bases to trimming and J lost 8 bases, with 16 bases between them. The CDR3 here is CASSRQEIDEQFF. CDR3 coding DNA: TGTGCCAGCTCACGCCAGGAGATCGATGAGCAGTTCTTC.

Here the CDR3 reads CASSLTYHNEQFF. The CDR3 DNA is TGTGCCAGCAGCCTAACCTACCACAATGAGCAGTTCTTC. The chain carries TRBV5-8 and TRBJ2-1; the D is unclear. The germline CDR1 and CDR2 sequences are SGHTS and YDEGEE. V shed 4 bases and J shed 5 bases, with 10 bases lying between them. This CDR3 is 13 amino acids long.

The chain joins TRBV4-2 to TRBJ1-3; weak D call: TRBD1 (5 bases). V lost 2 bases, J lost 4 bases, and 9 bases lay in between. The V gene's germline CDR1 is LGHNA and CDR2 YNFKEQ. The CDR3 totals 14 residues. CDR3 sequence: CASSQQGFGNTIYF. CDR3 nucleotides: TGTGCCAGCAGCCAACAGGGATTCGGAAACACCATATATTTT.

This clone occurred a few times. The rearrangement links TRBV4-2 to TRBJ2-7; possibly TRBD2 for D (5 bases). CDR1 is LGHNA and CDR2 is YNFKEQ in the germline V gene. Trimming shortened V by 0 bases and J by 6 bases, and 18 bases separated the two germline ends. This CDR3 is 16 amino acids long. CDR3 bases: TGTGCCAGCAGCCAAGATCCACTAGTGGCATCGTCCGAGCAGTACTTC. Translation gives CASSQDPLVASSEQYF.

The chain combines TRBV7-9 with TRBJ2-1; D is possibly TRBD2 (6 bases). Per the germline V gene, CDR1 is SEHNR and CDR2 is FQNEAQ (reference sequence). The V end lost 1 base, the J end lost 9 bases, and 13 bases lay between the germline ends. CDR3 length: 14 amino acids. CDR3 sequence reads: CASSLERRAIEQFF. The DNA for the CDR3 is TGTGCCAGCAGCTTAGAGCGGAGGGCGATTGAGCAGTTCTTC.

The chain carries TRBV19 and TRBJ1-5, with TRBD1 matching 7 bases. The CDR3 has 13 amino acids. Trimming removed 5 bases from V and 3 bases from J; junction bases left unmatched: 1. From germline, CDR1 is LNHDA and CDR2 SQIVND (reference sequence). The CDR3 DNA is TGTGCCAGTAGTGGGACAGACAATCAGCCCCAGCATTTT. It codes for CASSGTDNQPQHF.

The CDR3 is CASSPQQGEAFF. The CDR3 coding sequence is TGTGCCAGCTCACCACAACAGGGTGAAGCTTTCTTT. V gene TRBV18 combines with J gene TRBJ1-1, with a weak D call TRBD1 (6 bases). The V gene's germline CDR1 is KGHSH and CDR2 LQKENI. Trimming stripped 1 base from V and 7 bases from J, with 7 bases between. The CDR3 has 12 amino acids. The full variable domain, completed using reference TRBV18 and TRBJ1-1, is NAGVMQNPRHLVRRRGQEARLRCSPMKGHSHVYWYRQLPEEGLKFMVYLQKENIIDESGMPKERFSAEFPKEGPSILRIQQVVRGDSAAYFCASSPQQGEAFFGQGTRLTVV.